These 28 T cell receptor beta chains share one sample of origin, sequenced in a study of T cell repertoires in cytomegalovirus infection. TCRdb called the reads again in MiXCR, with one record for every CDR3 protein. The sample shows 400,000 or so distinct CDR3 sequences, 30% to 40% of them seen only once. What was sequenced was PBMCs. The receptors derive from a human donor in good health (CMV status not recorded). Some clones in this sample may be carry-over from other donors' samples.

Comments on this clonotype: One end of the junction fails to match germline, which may point to a read error. The chain has TRBV5-5 and TRBJ2-7; weak D call: TRBD1 (6 bases). The CDR3 runs to 14 residues. Germline assignment: CDR1 SGHKS and CDR2 YYEKEE (reference sequence). CDR3 region: CVINPGHGSDEQSF. CDR3 coding DNA: TGTGTCATTAACCCGGGACATGGATCCGACGAGCAGTCCTTC.

This clonotype was seen a few times. V usage is TRBV12-3 or TRBV12-4 and J usage is TRBJ2-1; tentative D call: TRBD2 (6 bases). Trimming removed 6 bases from V and 6 bases from J, with 21 bases in between. This CDR3 spans 16 amino acids. The CDR3 loop reads CASSLRRRRVGNEQFF. The CDR3 nucleotides are TGTGCCAGCAGCCTCCGCAGGAGGAGGGTGGGCAATGAGCAGTTCTTC.

The sample holds a few counts of this clonotype. The rearrangement links TRBV7-9 to TRBJ2-1; D may be TRBD1 (6 bases). CDR1 is SEHNR and CDR2 is FQNEAQ in the germline V gene (reference sequence). Trimming took 1 base from V and 14 from J, leaving 15 bases between them. The CDR3 is 13 residues long. Here the CDR3 reads CASSLGAGTREFF. Written as DNA, the CDR3 is TGTGCCAGCAGCTTAGGGGCCGGGACAAGGGAGTTCTTC. The full variable domain, completed using reference TRBV7-9 and TRBJ2-1, is DTGVSQNPRHKITKRGQNVTFRCDPISEHNRLYWYRQTLGQGPEFLTYFQNEAQLEKSRLLSDRFSAERPKGSFSTLEIQRTEQGDSAMYLCASSLGAGTREFFGPGTRLTVL.

This clonotype was seen once. A read error may be the cause here, since a much bigger clone is one base away. The chain links TRBV7-8 to TRBJ2-3; 9 bases are a match to TRBD2. The CDR3 is made up of 16 amino acids. Germline CDR1 reads SGHVS; CDR2 reads FQNEAQ. DNA of the CDR3: TGTGCCAGCATCTTAGAAGGAGCGGGGGGCCGGAATACGCAGTATTTT. Protein product: CASILEGAGGRNTQYF.

The rearrangement uses TRBV18 and TRBJ1-2; maybe TRBD1 (5 bases). The CDR3 covers 13 residues. Germline V gene data show CDR1 as KGHSH and CDR2 as LQKENI. Trimming took off 7 bases at V and 6 bases at J, with 15 bases between the two ends. CDR3 region: CASYTRGSHGYTF. For the CDR3, the DNA is TGTGCCAGCTACACAAGGGGATCCCATGGCTACACCTTC. Full variable domain (outside the CDR3, taken from reference TRBV18 and TRBJ1-2): NAGVMQNPRHLVRRRGQEARLRCSPMKGHSHVYWYRQLPEEGLKFMVYLQKENIIDESGMPKERFSAEFPKEGPSILRIQQVVRGDSAAYFCASYTRGSHGYTFGSGTRLTVV.

The V call is TRBV11-2, the J call TRBJ2-1; 7 bases fit TRBD2. V was clipped by 5 bases and J by 2 bases; unmatched bases: 3. The germline V gene has CDR1 SGHAT and CDR2 FQNNGV. This CDR3 is built from 14 residues. This chain's CDR3 is CASSVAGPYNEQFF. The CDR3 region has the DNA TGTGCCAGCAGCGTAGCGGGCCCCTACAATGAGCAGTTCTTC.

A few counts support this clonotype. The rearrangement joins TRBV10-3 to TRBJ1-3, with D unresolved. Trimming left V 6 bases short and J 4 bases short, with 13 bases between. Germline-derived CDR1 and CDR2 are ENHRY and SYGVKD. The CDR3 sequence is 14 residues long. The CDR3 DNA reads as TGTGCCATCAGGGACTCCGCGGCGGGAAACACCATATATTTT. Protein sequence: CAIRDSAAGNTIYF.

This clonotype was recorded many times. The gene calls are TRBV7-2 and TRBJ1-4; D is perhaps TRBD1 (6 bases). Germline-derived CDR1 and CDR2 are SGHTA and FQGNSA. The V end was cut by 1 base, the J end by 6 bases, with 12 bases between. This CDR3 has 15 amino acids. CDR3 sequence (DNA): TGTGCCAGCAGCTTAGGGGGGGCTAAGGATGAAAAACTGTTTTTT. Translation gives CASSLGGAKDEKLFF.

The CDR3 sequence is CASSQDIGSSSNQPQHF. The CDR3 nucleotides are TGCGCCAGCAGCCAAGATATTGGCAGCTCTAGCAATCAGCCCCAGCATTTT. The V call is TRBV4-1, the J call TRBJ1-5; no definite D call. The V end lost 0 bases, the J end lost 0 bases, and 12 bases lay between the germline ends. There are 17 residues in the CDR3. Germline lookup yields CDR1 MGHRA and CDR2 YSYEKL.

The J gene is TRBJ1-5, the V gene TRBV6-1; D remains unclear. This CDR3 is built from 13 residues. V lost 6 bases and J 7 bases, leaving 13 bases between the germline ends. Germline assignment: CDR1 MNHNS and CDR2 SASEGT. The CDR3 spells CASSMGGGQPQHF. The CDR3 nucleotides are TGTGCCAGCAGCATGGGTGGAGGCCAGCCCCAGCATTTT.

Note on this clonotype: It differs at one base from a far larger clone, so likely a read error. The genes are TRBV7-3 and TRBJ2-2; tentatively, D is TRBD1 or TRBD2 (6 bases each). This CDR3 region has 15 residues. Germline-derived CDR1 and CDR2 are SGHTA and FQGTGA. Trimming took off 2 bases at V and 1 base at J, with 8 bases between the two ends. In DNA, the CDR3 is TGTGCCAGCAGCTTAGAGGGGGGGAACACCGGGGAGCTGTTTTTT. This gives the protein CASSLEGGNTGELFF.

The sample holds a few counts of this clonotype. The CDR3 loop reads CASRSFGEQYF. The CDR3 DNA reads as TGTGCCAGCAGGTCATTCGGCGAGCAGTACTTC. The genes are TRBV2 and TRBJ2-7; unclear D gene. Germline V gene sequence: CDR1 SNHLY, CDR2 FYNNEI. V was cut by 6 bases and J by 6 bases, with 9 bases left in between. This CDR3 has 11 residues.

There are many counts of this clonotype. The rearrangement links TRBV28 to TRBJ1-5; no definite D call. The CDR3 spans 11 residues. Per germline, CDR1 MDHEN and CDR2 SYDVKM. V was shortened by 2 bases and J by 4 bases, with 0 bases between the two germline ends. CDR3 amino acids: CASSLNQPQHF. The CDR3, as DNA: TGTGCCAGCAGTTTAAATCAGCCCCAGCATTTT.

This clonotype came up a few times. The chain has TRBV20-1 and TRBJ2-7, with 8 bases identical to TRBD1. Germline loops: CDR1 DFQATT, CDR2 SNEGSKA (reference sequence). The CDR3 consists of 13 residues. J gave up 2 bases and V 6 bases, and 6 bases lay outside the gene matches. DNA of the CDR3: TGCAGTGCAACGACAGGGGCGGCCTACGAGCAGTACTTC. Encoded protein: CSATTGAAYEQYF.

The chain recombines TRBV4-2 with TRBJ2-5; 9 bases are a match to TRBD2. CDR1 and CDR2 from the germline V gene are LGHNA and YNFKEQ. CDR3 length: 16 residues. Unmatched junction bases numbered 7, after V lost 0 bases and J lost 5 bases. The CDR3 is CASSQEASGAPETQYF. Written as DNA, the CDR3 is TGTGCCAGCAGCCAAGAGGCTAGCGGGGCCCCTGAGACCCAGTACTTC.

Remarks on this clonotype: A read error may be the cause here, since a much bigger clone is one base away. The CDR3 is CASGLALPLAYEQFF. DNA for the CDR3: TGTGCCAGCGGCTTAGCCCTTCCCCTAGCTTATGAGCAGTTCTTC. The V call is TRBV7-8, the J call TRBJ2-1; a possible D gene is TRBD2 (5 bases). Germline V lookup: CDR1 SGHVS, CDR2 FQNEAQ. The CDR3 consists of 15 residues.

In this sample, this clonotype turned up once. This may arise from a read error, as a much more abundant clone is one base away. The chain employs TRBV12-3 or TRBV12-4 and TRBJ2-4, with 11 positions matching TRBD2. The CDR3 consists of 18 residues. Trimming removed 3 bases from V and 7 bases from J; junction bases left unmatched: 14. The CDR3 protein is CASSLAPGNSGGGNIQYF. The CDR3 nucleotides are TGTGCCAGCAGTTTGGCCCCTGGGAATAGCGGGGGGGGGAACATTCAGTACTTC.

This chain links TRBV12-3 or TRBV12-4 with TRBJ1-2, with unresolved D. V was cut by 3 bases and J by 0 bases, with 11 bases left in between. The CDR3 sequence is 15 residues long. The CDR3 DNA is TGTGCCAGCAGTTTTAGGGCCGAACCTAACTATGGCTACACCTTC. It codes for CASSFRAEPNYGYTF.

This clonotype was observed a single time. This chain's CDR3 is CASSLGAESYGYTF. The DNA for the CDR3 is TGTGCCAGCAGCCTCGGAGCGGAATCCTATGGCTACACCTTC. V is TRBV3-1 and J is TRBJ1-2; D unresolved. The V and J ends lost 4 bases and 4 bases respectively, with 13 bases between them. Germline CDR1 is LGHDT and CDR2 is YNNKEL (reference sequence). The CDR3 runs 14 residues.

This chain joins TRBV11-2 and TRBJ2-3, with D possibly matching TRBD1 (5 bases). The V end was cut by 0 bases, the J end by 0 bases, with 13 bases between. The CDR3 totals 17 residues. The germline gives CDR1 SGHAT, CDR2 FQNNGV. DNA of the CDR3: TGTGCCAGCAGCTTAGATGGGGTCAGGGTCAGCACAGATACGCAGTATTTT. This sequence encodes CASSLDGVRVSTDTQYF.

Of note for this clonotype: This may be a read error, as it is one base from a much larger clone. The CDR3 here is CASGGGASGGADTQYF. The DNA of the CDR3 is TGTGCCAGCGGGGGGGGGGCTAGCGGGGGGGCAGATACGCAGTATTTT. The rearrangement uses TRBV7-9 and TRBJ2-3; 12 nucleotides align to TRBD2. Germline V lookup: CDR1 SEHNR, CDR2 FQNEAQ (reference sequence). The CDR3 runs 16 residues. V lost 8 bases to trimming and J lost 4 bases; unmatched junction nucleotides: 10.

The chain uses TRBV2 and TRBJ1-2; 7 bases line up with TRBD1. V shed 3 bases, J shed 4 bases, and the junction held 8 bases outside the gene matches. Germline assignment: CDR1 SNHLY and CDR2 FYNNEI. The CDR3 extends over 15 amino acids. DNA of the CDR3: TGTGCCAGCAGTGACGCCGGTCAGGGGGGCTATGGCTACACCTTC. It yields the protein CASSDAGQGGYGYTF.

This clonotype was seen many times. The genes are TRBV7-2 and TRBJ1-5; D is possibly TRBD1 (6 bases). V dropped 5 bases and J dropped 5 bases, with 13 bases sitting between them. The CDR3 is 14 residues long. The germline CDR1 and CDR2 sequences are SGHTA and FQGNSA. CDR3 in DNA: TGTGCCAGCAGCAAACAGGGAAAGCATCAGCCCCAGCATTTT. Translated: CASSKQGKHQPQHF.

The chain combines TRBV19 with TRBJ2-5; D is possibly TRBD1 or TRBD2 (6 bases each). Germline CDR1 and CDR2: LNHDA and SQIVND (reference sequence). This CDR3 has 13 residues. V was shortened by 4 bases and J by 9 bases, with 15 bases between the two germline ends. The CDR3 region is CASSKGGKDAQYF. The CDR3 region has the DNA TGTGCCAGTAGTAAGGGGGGTAAAGACGCCCAGTACTTC.

In its sample, this clonotype was seen many times. V and J are TRBV4-3 and TRBJ1-4; no definite D call. V shed 0 bases and J shed 5 bases, with 13 bases lying between them. Per germline, CDR1 LGHNA and CDR2 YSLEER. CDR3 length: 16 residues. The CDR3 DNA follows: TGCGCCAGCAGCCAAGATAGGACCGTTTTAAATGAAAAACTGTTTTTT. It translates to CASSQDRTVLNEKLFF.

This clonotype is labeled as medium-sized. The chain combines TRBV7-2 with TRBJ2-5, with TRBD2 matching over 11 bases. Germline CDR1 and CDR2: SGHTA and FQGNSA. V lost 6 bases to trimming and J lost 7 bases; unmatched junction nucleotides: 10. This CDR3 spans 15 amino acids. The DNA for the CDR3 is TGTGCCAGCAGACCGGTAGCGGGGGGGCGCGGGACCCAGTACTTC. It is translated as CASRPVAGGRGTQYF. Looking up the rest from reference TRBV7-2 and TRBJ2-5 gives the full variable domain: GAGVSQSPSNKVTEKGKDVELRCDPISGHTALYWYRQSLGQGLEFLIYFQGNSAPDKSGLPSDRFSAERTGGSVSTLTIQRTQQEDSAVYLCASRPVAGGRGTQYFGPGTRLLVL.

This chain links TRBV3-1 with TRBJ2-7; no definite D call. V was cut by 0 bases and J by 8 bases, with 17 bases left in between. Germline loops: CDR1 LGHDT, CDR2 YNNKEL (reference sequence). This CDR3 has 15 residues. The CDR3 nucleotides are TGTGCCAGCAGCCAAGAGGAAACGGAGACCCCTCAGCAGTACTTC. The encoded protein is CASSQEETETPQQYF.

This clonotype was recorded a few times. V is TRBV12-3 or TRBV12-4 and J is TRBJ1-1, with D possibly being TRBD1 (5 bases). Trimming took 4 bases from V and 5 from J, leaving 14 bases between them. The CDR3 runs 14 residues. CDR3 nucleotides: TGTGCCAGCAGTTATTCGGGGCGGGGAACTGAAGCTTTCTTT. This codes for CASSYSGRGTEAFF.